One sample yielded the 31 T cell receptor beta chains listed below, sequenced in a study of T cell clonality in common variable immunodeficiency. Measured with immunoSEQ multiplex PCR; TCRdb has only the in-frame clones, and not every one. This record lists more than 45,000 clones, none seen once only, and the top ten clones contain about 6.5%. The specimen was peripheral blood mononuclear cells. These receptors were obtained from a person aged 18-70 years in good health.

Many counts were recorded for this clone. The CDR3 end lies 3 residues beyond the end of the read and is filled in from the germline J gene. The chain carries TRBV6-2 or TRBV6-3 and TRBJ1-1; TRBD1 is a possible D gene (5 bases). Germline-derived CDR1 and CDR2 are MNHEY and SVGEGT. The V end lost 7 bases, the J end lost 3 bases, and 18 bases lay between the germline ends. The CDR3 is 15 amino acids. The CDR3 is CASMTPGGWDTEAFF. CDR3 DNA (partial): TGTGCCAGCATGACTCCCGGGGGTTGGGACACTGAA.

As regards this clone: The read gets to within 3 residues of the CDR3 end, and the germline J gene fills in the rest. The J gene is TRBJ2-3, the V gene TRBV7-2, with 11 positions matching TRBD2. Germline CDR1 is SGHTA and CDR2 is FQGNSA. CDR3 length: 15 amino acids. The CDR3 loop is CASSLASGGGETQYF. The CDR3 DNA, read in part, is TGTGCCAGCAGCTTAGCTAGCGGGGGGGGAGAGACG.

This clone showed up many times. The read ends 3 residues before the CDR3 terminus; that terminus is restored from the germline J gene. The chain is built from TRBV20-1 and TRBJ2-7, with D perhaps TRBD2 (7 bases). The CDR3 has 15 amino acids. V was trimmed by 0 bases and J by 1 base, leaving 13 bases between them. Germline V lookup: CDR1 DFQATT, CDR2 SNEGSKA (reference sequence). CDR3 amino acids: CSARDLAGASYEQYF. The DNA read from the CDR3 is TGCAGTGCTAGAGATCTGGCGGGGGCGTCCTACGAG.

This clone was detected ten times or more. The CDR3 goes on 3 residues after the read ends, and that part is filled in from the germline J gene. The chain recombines TRBV4-1 with TRBJ2-7; 9 bases agree with TRBD1. From germline, CDR1 is MGHRA and CDR2 YSYEKL. CDR3 length equals 17 residues. J lost 1 base, V lost 4 bases, and 11 bases had no gene match. This CDR3 is CASSLRGQGPPSYEQYF. CDR3 bases read: TGCGCCAGCAGCCTCCGAGGACAGGGGCCGCCGTCCTACGAG.

In its sample, this clone was seen many times. The observed sequence ends 3 residues before the CDR3 terminus, with the missing tail filled in from the germline J gene. The chain couples TRBV6-2 or TRBV6-3 to TRBJ2-3; no definite D call. CDR3 length: 16 amino acids. The V end lost 5 bases, the J end lost 2 bases, and 17 bases lay between the germline ends. CDR1 is MNHEY, CDR2 SVGEGT, per germline. CDR3 in amino acids: CASSPYQEVFTDTQYF. The part of the CDR3 DNA that was read is TGTGCCAGCAGTCCCTACCAAGAAGTCTTCACAGATACG.

This clone turned up a few times. The sequence runs out 3 residues before the end of the CDR3; the remainder is reconstructed from the germline J gene. The chain recombines TRBV19 with TRBJ2-4, with 7 bases identical to TRBD1. The length of the CDR3 is 15 residues. CDR1 LNHDA and CDR2 SQIVND come from the germline V gene (reference sequence). This CDR3 reads CASSRSGTETYGQYF. CDR3 DNA, as far as it was read: TGTGCCAGTAGTAGGTCTGGGACAGAAACATATGGT.

This clone was found many times. The CDR3 end lies 3 residues beyond the end of the read and is filled in from the germline J gene. V is TRBV30 and J is TRBJ1-5; the D gene is possibly TRBD1 (6 bases). Per the germline V gene, CDR1 is GTSNPN and CDR2 is SVGIG (reference sequence). This CDR3 comprises 15 residues. V dropped 4 bases and J dropped 2 bases, with 15 bases sitting between them. The DNA read from the CDR3 is TGTGCCTGGAAGGATGGGACAAATGGCAATCAGCCC. Translation gives CAWKDGTNGNQP. The whole CDR3 protein reads CAWKDGTNGNQPQHF.

This clone was counted many times. The CDR3 end falls 3 residues outside the read, so it is completed with the germline J gene. The gene calls are TRBV5-4 and TRBJ1-1; D is ambiguous. The CDR3 covers 13 residues. Germline lookup yields CDR1 SGHNT and CDR2 YYREEE (reference sequence). V lost 5 bases and J 0 bases, leaving 8 bases between the germline ends. The sequenced CDR3 bases are TGTGCCAGCAGGATAGAGATGAACACTGAA. This translates into CASRIEMNTE. The entire CDR3 sequence reads CASRIEMNTEAFF.

This clone appeared many times. The CDR3 is cut off 3 residues early in the read; its end comes from the germline J gene. V is TRBV6-2 or TRBV6-3 and J is TRBJ2-7, with TRBD1 identical over 9 bases. Losses at the gene ends were 6 bases for V and 3 bases for J; bases not matched to a gene: 6. This CDR3 contains 14 residues. Germline values: CDR1 MNHEY, CDR2 SVGEGT. The CDR3 DNA, read in part, is TGTGCCAGCAGGCGGACAGGGGTCAGCTACGAG. Translation gives CASRRTGVSYE. The complete CDR3 reads CASRRTGVSYEQYF.

This clone was detected many times. From the germline J gene comes the end of the CDR3, since the read stops 3 residues before it. The V gene is TRBV19, the J gene TRBJ1-1; the D gene is possibly TRBD1 (6 bases). The germline V gene encodes CDR1 LNHDA and CDR2 SQIVND (reference sequence). The CDR3 loop spans 16 amino acids. V was pared by 6 bases and J by 3 bases, with 20 bases between. The sequenced part of the CDR3 DNA is TGTGCCAGTAGGGGGGTGCAGGGGAAGAGACACACTGAA. Protein product: CASRGVQGKRHTE. The entire CDR3 reads CASRGVQGKRHTEAFF.

This clone was picked up many times. The read ends 3 residues early relative to the CDR3; the germline J gene fills the gap. This chain uses TRBV7-9 with TRBJ1-4, with D possibly matching TRBD1 (5 bases). Trimming took off 1 base at V and 4 bases at J, with 10 bases between the two ends. Germline CDR1 is SEHNR and CDR2 is FQNEAQ (reference sequence). The CDR3 has 15 amino acids. The part of the CDR3 DNA that was read is TGTGCCAGCAGCTTAGATGGGGGGGATAATGAAAAA. This codes for CASSLDGGDNEK. The whole CDR3 reads CASSLDGGDNEKLFF.

This clone was counted at least ten times. The CDR3 goes on 3 residues after the read ends, and that part is filled in from the germline J gene. V usage is TRBV29-1 and J usage is TRBJ1-1; D is ambiguous. CDR3 size: 13 residues. Germline CDR1 SQVTM, CDR2 ANQGSEA. V lost 6 bases and J 5 bases, leaving 16 bases between the germline ends. CDR3 loop: CSVDLAGRTEAFF. The sequenced CDR3 bases are TGCAGCGTGGACCTCGCGGGGAGGACTGAA.

This clone showed up many times. The CDR3 goes on 3 residues after the read ends, and that part is filled in from the germline J gene. The V and J genes are TRBV30 and TRBJ2-5; D is possibly TRBD2 (5 bases). Germline CDR1 GTSNPN, CDR2 SVGIG (reference sequence). The CDR3 has 13 amino acids. Trimming shortened V by 0 bases and J by 2 bases, and 7 bases separated the two germline ends. Incomplete CDR3 DNA: TGTGCCTGGAGTGTGGGCGGGCAAGAGACC. Amino acid sequence: CAWSVGGQET. The full CDR3 reads CAWSVGGQETQYF.

This clone was seen repeatedly, ten times or more. The read ends 3 residues shy of where the CDR3 ends; the end is completed using the germline J gene. The chain has TRBV4-1 and TRBJ2-3, with D unclear. The CDR3 runs to 13 residues. Germline V gives CDR1 MGHRA, CDR2 YSYEKL. Trimming shortened V by 6 bases and J by 1 base, and 8 bases separated the two germline ends. CDR3 sequence reads: CASRKHGTDTQYF. CDR3 DNA, as far as it was read: TGCGCCAGCAGGAAGCATGGCACAGATACG.

CDR3 residues: CASQETGNYGYTF. The CDR3 DNA, read in part, is TGTGCCAGCCAGGAGACAGGGAACTATGGC. V is TRBV2 and J is TRBJ1-2; TRBD1 aligns across 7 bases. The read ends 3 residues before the CDR3 terminus; that terminus is restored from the germline J gene. In germline, CDR1 is SNHLY, CDR2 FYNNEI. The CDR3 runs to 13 residues. V gave up 8 bases and J gave up 2 bases; unmatched junction bases: 5. Full variable domain (rest looked up from reference TRBV2 and TRBJ1-2): EPEVTQTPSHQVTQMGQEVILRCVPISNHLYFYWYRQILGQKVEFLVSFYNNEISEKSEIFDDQFSVERPDGSNFTLKIRSTKLEDSAMYFCASQETGNYGYTFGSGTRLTVV.

At least ten counts were recorded for this clone. The sequenced fragment ends 3 residues before the CDR3 boundary, so the rest is inferred from the germline J gene. The genes are TRBV30 and TRBJ2-7, with TRBD1 matching over 12 bases. The germline CDR1 and CDR2 sequences are GTSNPN and SVGIG (reference sequence). J was trimmed by 2 bases and V by 0 bases; bases with no gene match: 2. The CDR3 length is 15 residues. CDR3 DNA (partial): TGTGCCTGGAGTGTTGGGACAGGGGGCCCCTACGAG. It encodes CAWSVGTGGPYE. The full CDR3 is CAWSVGTGGPYEQYF.

This clone was seen a few times. The CDR3 here is CASSISQGVQQPQHF. CDR3 bases read: TGTGCCAGTAGTATATCCCAGGGGGTACAACAGCCC. The genes are TRBV19 and TRBJ1-5, with 7 bases that match TRBD1. The missing CDR3 end, 3 residues past where the read stops, is filled in from the germline J gene. Germline-derived CDR1 and CDR2 are LNHDA and SQIVND (reference sequence). With 2 bases clipped from V and 7 bases from J, the junction kept 8 bases outside the gene matches. This CDR3 is built from 15 residues.

This clone has ten or more counts. An end of the junction differs from the germline gene, which may be a read error. Read data end 3 residues before the CDR3 end; the end is taken from the germline J gene. The genes are TRBV4-2 and TRBJ2-7; weak D call: TRBD2 (6 bases). CDR1 and CDR2 (germline): LGHNA, YNFKEQ. CDR3 length: 15 residues. The sequenced part of the CDR3 DNA is TGCGCCAGCAGCCAAGCCCGGGGAGGCTCGTACGAG. Translated, it gives CASSQARGGSYE. The complete CDR3 reads CASSQARGGSYEQYF.

Of note for this clone: Sequencing ends 3 residues short of the CDR3 end; the germline J gene provides the rest. The rearrangement links TRBV5-1 to TRBJ2-6; possible D gene TRBD2, 6 bases. Per the germline V gene, CDR1 is SGHRS and CDR2 is YFSETQ. The length of the CDR3 is 17 residues. V gave up 2 bases and J gave up 3 bases, with 15 bases separating them. This CDR3 is CASSLTTQGGGANVLTF. CDR3 DNA (partial): TGCGCCAGCAGCTTAACCACCCAGGGAGGTGGGGCCAACGTC.

This clone was observed at least ten times. From the germline J gene comes the end of the CDR3, since the read stops 3 residues before it. V is TRBV7-2 and J is TRBJ2-5; 7 bases are shared with TRBD2. Germline V gene data show CDR1 as SGHTA and CDR2 as FQGNSA. With V trimmed by 5 bases and J by 1 base, 7 bases remained unmatched. The CDR3 spans 15 residues. Incomplete CDR3 DNA: TGTGCCAGCAGCAACGCCGGGACTACCCAAGAGACC. Its translation is CASSNAGTTQET. The complete CDR3 protein is CASSNAGTTQETQYF. Filled out from reference TRBV7-2 and TRBJ2-5, the complete variable domain reads GAGVSQSPSNKVTEKGKDVELRCDPISGHTALYWYRQSLGQGLEFLIYFQGNSAPDKSGLPSDRFSAERTGGSVSTLTIQRTQQEDSAVYLCASSNAGTTQETQYFGPGTRLLVL.

There are many counts of this clone. The CDR3 extends 3 residues past the end of the read, so its final part is completed from the germline J gene. V and J are TRBV20-1 and TRBJ1-2; tentative D call: TRBD1 (5 bases). The CDR3 loop spans 10 amino acids. Germline lookup yields CDR1 DFQATT and CDR2 SNEGSKA (reference sequence). CDR3 residues: CTPQGRGYTF. The sequenced CDR3 bases are TGCACTCCCCAGGGTCGAGGC.

This clone has more than one count but fewer than ten. The read stops 3 residues short of the end of the CDR3; the missing end is completed from the germline J gene. The chain uses TRBV19 and TRBJ1-1; maybe TRBD1 (6 bases). The CDR3 is made up of 15 amino acids. Trimming cost V 6 bases and J 4 bases, with 18 bases left between them. Looked up from germline, CDR1 is LNHDA and CDR2 is SQIVND (reference sequence). The CDR3 loop reads CASSPEARGITEAFF. CDR3 bases read: TGTGCCAGTAGCCCCGAGGCCAGGGGCATCACTGAA.

This clone was counted many times. Read sequence stops 3 residues before the CDR3 end, and the germline J gene provides the missing end. The V gene is TRBV7-8, the J gene TRBJ1-1; D perhaps matches TRBD1 (6 bases). V lost 5 bases and J 7 bases, leaving 11 bases between the germline ends. There are 12 residues in the CDR3. Germline assignment: CDR1 SGHVS and CDR2 FQNEAQ. The CDR3 reads CASSKQGREAFF. Partial CDR3 DNA: TGTGCCAGCAGCAAACAGGGCCGTGAA.

This clone was seen many times. The read ends 3 residues early relative to the CDR3; the germline J gene fills the gap. The chain recombines TRBV6-1 with TRBJ1-2; 7 bases align to TRBD1. Trimming removed 0 bases from V and 4 bases from J; junction bases left unmatched: 5. The CDR3 spans 15 residues. Germline V gene sequence: CDR1 MNHNS, CDR2 SASEGT. The covered CDR3 bases are TGTGCCAGCAGTGAAGCCGCAACAGGGGTCTATGGC. As protein: CASSEAATGVYG. The whole CDR3 protein reads CASSEAATGVYGYTF.

This clone was recorded many times. The CDR3 loop reads CASSVGGTVSYNEQFF. The sequenced part of the CDR3 DNA is TGCGCCAGCAGCGTCGGGGGGACGGTCTCCTACAATGAG. This chain uses TRBV5-1 with TRBJ2-1; 7 nucleotides align to TRBD2. The CDR3 end falls 3 residues outside the read, so it is completed with the germline J gene. The germline CDR1 and CDR2 sequences are SGHRS and YFSETQ. The J segment lost 0 bases and the V segment lost 4 bases, leaving 7 bases of the junction unmatched. The CDR3 consists of 16 residues.

This clone was observed a handful of times. The CDR3 end falls 3 residues outside the read, so it is completed with the germline J gene. The rearrangement joins TRBV11-2 to TRBJ2-3, with D perhaps TRBD2 (5 bases). CDR1 and CDR2 (germline): SGHAT, FQNNGV. Deletions cut 4 bases from V and 2 bases from J, with 7 bases between. The CDR3 is 13 residues long. The covered CDR3 bases are TGTGCCAGCAGCTCGGACTTCACAGATACG. Protein sequence: CASSSDFTDT. The CDR3 in full is CASSSDFTDTQYF.

This clone was picked up many times. Read coverage stops 3 residues before the CDR3 terminus; the germline J gene supplies the remainder. The chain employs TRBV18 and TRBJ2-7; D gene unclear. Trimming cost V 0 bases and J 0 bases, with 3 bases left between them. Germline-derived CDR1 and CDR2 are KGHSH and LQKENI. The CDR3 length is 13 residues. The chain's CDR3 is CASSPPVSYEQYF. Incomplete CDR3 DNA: TGTGCCAGCTCACCACCCGTCTCCTACGAG.

This clone was recorded many times. The read stops 3 residues short of the end of the CDR3; the missing end is completed from the germline J gene. The chain links TRBV20-1 to TRBJ2-3; 13 bases fit TRBD2. Per germline, CDR1 DFQATT and CDR2 SNEGSKA (reference sequence). CDR3 length: 15 residues. The CDR3 protein is CSARGLAGGEETQYF. CDR3 bases read: TGCAGTGCTAGAGGACTAGCGGGGGGAGAAGAGACG.

A word on this clone: With the read ending 3 residues before the CDR3 end, the germline J gene is used to fill in that end. The chain uses TRBV25-1 and TRBJ2-5, with 8 bases fitting TRBD1. The V segment lost 4 bases and the J segment 2 bases; nucleotides outside the gene matches: 6. CDR1 and CDR2 from the germline V gene are MGHDK and SYGVNS. This CDR3 spans 15 amino acids. CDR3: CASSGGQGLQETQYF. The CDR3 DNA, read in part, is TGTGCCAGCAGTGGCGGACAGGGCCTACAAGAGACC.

There are many counts of this clone. The DNA ends 3 residues before the CDR3 does, and the rest of the CDR3 is filled in from the germline J gene. This chain links TRBV30 with TRBJ1-6; 7 nucleotides line up with TRBD1. The CDR3 totals 13 residues. CDR1 GTSNPN and CDR2 SVGIG come from the germline V gene (reference sequence). V lost 3 bases, J lost 10 bases, and 6 bases stayed unmatched. The sequenced part of the CDR3 DNA is TGTGCCTGGAGCGGACAGGTACGATCACCC. Its translation is CAWSGQVRSP. The whole CDR3 sequence reads CAWSGQVRSPLHF. Variable domain in full (rest from reference TRBV30 and TRBJ1-6): SQTIHQWPATLVQPVGSPLSLECTVEGTSNPNLYWYRQAAGRGLQLLFYSVGIGQISSEVPQNLSASRPQDRQFILSSKKLLLSDSGFYLCAWSGQVRSPLHFGNGTRLTVT.

The sample holds many counts of this clone. The CDR3 is cut off 3 residues early in the read; its end comes from the germline J gene. The chain couples TRBV4-1 to TRBJ2-7, with 8 bases lining up with TRBD1. CDR1 and CDR2 (germline): MGHRA, YSYEKL. This CDR3 comprises 14 residues. Trimming removed 1 base from V and 3 bases from J; junction bases left unmatched: 2. CDR3 amino acids: CASSQGTGHYEQYF. The CDR3 DNA, read in part, is TGCGCCAGCAGCCAAGGGACAGGGCACTACGAG.